Below, 21 T cell receptor beta chains from the same sample are listed, as sequenced in a study of blood T cells in healthy people across ages. Combining a sample-barcoded 5' primer with a J-beta primer mix, a second PCR ran for roughly 6 to 12 cycles. TCRdb re-analysed the 5' RACE reads in MiXCR, keeping a single row per CDR3 protein. The data contain about 640,000 distinct CDR3 sequences, under 70% of them singletons. Material: blood. The receptors shown here come from a man aged 60 to 75 in good health.

J is TRBJ2-2 and V is TRBV10-3; possible D gene TRBD2, 6 bases. Per germline, CDR1 ENHRY and CDR2 SYGVKD. The CDR3 is 14 residues long. The V and J ends lost 11 bases and 0 bases respectively, with 13 bases between them. CDR3 region: CAGSPGANTGELFF. The CDR3 nucleotides are TGTGCCGGCAGCCCGGGGGCGAACACCGGGGAGCTGTTTTTT.

This clonotype was observed a few times. The chain combines TRBV3-1 with TRBJ1-2; the match to TRBD1 covers 7 bases. The CDR3 contains 12 residues. CDR1 LGHDT and CDR2 YNNKEL come from the germline V gene (reference sequence). Trimming cost V 4 bases and J 11 bases; bases outside gene matches: 7. CDR3 nucleotide sequence: TGTGCCAGCAGCCTGATGACAGGGAGTTACACCTTC. Protein sequence: CASSLMTGSYTF.

The V gene is TRBV19, the J gene TRBJ2-5, with 7 bases aligning to TRBD1. The CDR3 sequence is 15 residues long. Germline CDR1 is LNHDA and CDR2 is SQIVND (reference sequence). V lost 3 bases and J lost 0; bases outside the gene matches: 4. This CDR3 reads CASSIRQGNQETQYF. CDR3 nucleotides: TGTGCCAGTAGTATCAGACAGGGTAACCAAGAGACCCAGTACTTC.

This chain links TRBV6-5 with TRBJ2-7; 7 bases fit TRBD1. The J call is uncertain, as TRBJ2-5 better fits the DNA end. The CDR3 totals 15 residues. CDR1 is MNHEY, CDR2 SVGAGI, per germline. The CDR3 DNA reads TGTGCCAGCAGTTACGCGTGGGACAGACAAGAGACCCAGTACTTC. It codes for CASSYAWDRQETQYF.

This chain connects TRBV6-1 to TRBJ2-7, with D possibly being TRBD1 or TRBD2 (6 bases each). This CDR3 has 14 residues. V lost 6 bases and J lost 9, with 21 bases in between. Germline loops: CDR1 MNHNS, CDR2 SASEGT. The CDR3 region has the DNA TGTGCCAGCAGGGCAGACAGGAGGGAGAGTGTGCAGTACTTC. Amino acid sequence: CASRADRRESVQYF.

The chain couples TRBV7-9 to TRBJ1-5, with no clear D. Trimming cost V 1 base and J 7 bases, with 5 bases left between them. The CDR3 loop spans 12 amino acids. The germline V gene encodes CDR1 SEHNR and CDR2 FQNEAQ (reference sequence). The CDR3 bases are TGTGCCAGCAGCTTAGGGGCGCAGCCCCAGCATTTT. Translation gives CASSLGAQPQHF.

This clonotype is a singleton in its sample. The chain combines TRBV7-8 with TRBJ2-1, with D unresolved. This CDR3 is built from 17 residues. The V gene lost 0 bases and the J gene lost 6 bases, with 18 bases spanning the gap. Per germline, CDR1 SGHVS and CDR2 FQNEAQ. CDR3 protein: CASSLAARLGSLNEQFF. CDR3 nucleotide sequence: TGTGCCAGCAGCTTAGCAGCTAGACTGGGTAGCCTCAATGAGCAGTTCTTC. Variable domain in full (rest from reference TRBV7-8 and TRBJ2-1): GAGVSQSPRYKVAKRGQDVALRCDPISGHVSLFWYQQALGQGPEFLTYFQNEAQLDKSGLPSDRFFAERPEGSVSTLKIQRTQQEDSAVYLCASSLAARLGSLNEQFFGPGTRLTVL.

This chain links TRBV7-2 with TRBJ2-1; 10 nucleotides match TRBD2. Unmatched junction bases numbered 13, after V lost 5 bases and J lost 3 bases. The CDR3 has 18 residues. Germline lookup yields CDR1 SGHTA and CDR2 FQGNSA. CDR3 protein: CASSRGYGSGGYYNEQFF. The CDR3 DNA sequence: TGTGCCAGCAGCCGGGGATATGGTAGCGGGGGGTACTACAATGAGCAGTTCTTC.

DNA of the CDR3: TGTGCCAGCAGCTTAGCTAGGCAGAGCAATGAGCAGTTCTTC. Its translation: CASSLARQSNEQFF. The chain links TRBV7-2 to TRBJ2-1; D is ambiguous. Per the germline V gene, CDR1 is SGHTA and CDR2 is FQGNSA. Deletions cut 0 bases from V and 6 bases from J, with 9 bases between. CDR3 length: 14 residues.

The rearrangement links TRBV14 to TRBJ2-1; perhaps TRBD2 as D (6 bases). The closer fit of TRBJ2-7 to the DNA end suggests the J call may be wrong. CDR3 length equals 17 residues. Germline loops: CDR1 SGHDN, CDR2 FVKESK. CDR3 amino acids: CASSQDRRASSYNEQYF. The CDR3 DNA follows: TGTGCCAGCAGCCAAGATCGGAGGGCTAGCTCCTACAATGAGCAGTACTTC.

The chain links TRBV12-3 or TRBV12-4 to TRBJ2-7; 7 bases fit TRBD2. V dropped 3 bases and J dropped 2; count of bases not matched to a gene: 7. The CDR3 is made up of 15 amino acids. The CDR3 DNA reads TGTGCCAGCAGTTTGCACGGGGGGTCGACCTACGAGCAGTACTTC. Protein: CASSLHGGSTYEQYF.

This clonotype appeared a few times. The chain couples TRBV7-2 to TRBJ2-4; 10 positions agree with TRBD1. V was pared by 5 bases and J by 3 bases, with 7 bases of the junction left unmatched. This CDR3 has 16 amino acids. Germline V gives CDR1 SGHTA, CDR2 FQGNSA. The CDR3 sequence: CASSRPGTGVKNIQYF. CDR3 in DNA: TGTGCCAGCAGCCGTCCCGGGACAGGGGTCAAAAACATTCAGTACTTC.

This rearrangement joins TRBV20-1 to TRBJ1-6; 7 bases map to TRBD1. The length of the CDR3 is 16 residues. Germline V gene lookup returns CDR1 DFQATT and CDR2 SNEGSKA (reference sequence). J was trimmed by 6 bases and V by 5 bases; bases with no gene match: 13. The CDR3 DNA is TGCAGTGCTCCATCGACTACCGGGACAGTTAATTCACCCCTCCACTTT. It translates to CSAPSTTGTVNSPLHF.

This clonotype was counted only a few times. The V and J genes are TRBV6-5 and TRBJ1-2, with no clear D. Germline CDR1 MNHEY, CDR2 SVGAGI. Trimming stripped 5 bases from V and 2 bases from J, with 12 bases between. This CDR3 contains 14 residues. CDR3 DNA: TGTGCCAGCAGTCTTACAGTGGGGAACTATGGCTACACCTTC. This translates into CASSLTVGNYGYTF.

The chain is built from TRBV6-6 and TRBJ1-4; no firm D call. Trimming stripped 6 bases from V and 5 bases from J, with 13 bases between. Germline V gene sequence: CDR1 MNHNY, CDR2 SVGAGI (reference sequence). This CDR3 is built from 14 residues. This CDR3 reads CASSLRGKNEKLFF. CDR3 in DNA: TGTGCCAGCAGCTTACGAGGAAAGAATGAAAAACTGTTTTTT.

This chain connects TRBV7-2 to TRBJ1-4; tentative D call: TRBD1 (6 bases). Per germline, CDR1 SGHTA and CDR2 FQGNSA. Trimming shortened V by 5 bases and J by 7 bases, and 20 bases separated the two germline ends. The CDR3 spans 16 residues. CDR3 protein: CASSPQGQGGSEKLFF. DNA of the CDR3: TGTGCCAGCAGCCCCCAGGGGCAGGGCGGGAGTGAAAAACTGTTTTTT. Based on the CDR3 plus reference TRBV7-2 and TRBJ1-4, the full variable domain is GAGVSQSPSNKVTEKGKDVELRCDPISGHTALYWYRQSLGQGLEFLIYFQGNSAPDKSGLPSDRFSAERTGGSVSTLTIQRTQQEDSAVYLCASSPQGQGGSEKLFFGSGTQLSVL.

This clonotype was seen repeatedly, ten times or more. The genes are TRBV4-2 and TRBJ2-4; 9 bases align to TRBD2. Trimming at V came to 4 bases and at J to 1 base, leaving 2 bases not matched to a gene. The V gene's germline CDR1 is LGHNA and CDR2 YNFKEQ. This CDR3 has 15 amino acids. The CDR3 region is CASSPSGGAKNIQYF. The CDR3 DNA reads as TGTGCCAGCAGCCCCAGCGGGGGGGCCAAAAACATTCAGTACTTC.

This chain uses TRBV4-2 with TRBJ2-4; 8 bases align to TRBD1. J gave up 13 bases and V 1 base, and 6 bases lay outside the gene matches. The length of the CDR3 is 13 residues. CDR1 and CDR2 (germline): LGHNA, YNFKEQ. CDR3 sequence reads: CASSQGTGNEQYF. Written as DNA, the CDR3 is TGTGCCAGCAGCCAAGGGACAGGGAATGAGCAGTACTTC.

The chain uses TRBV7-7 and TRBJ1-2; 11 nucleotides align to TRBD1. Per germline, CDR1 SSHAT and CDR2 FNYEAQ (reference sequence). This CDR3 comprises 14 residues. The ends lost 11 bases at V and 9 bases at J; junction bases unmatched: 14. The CDR3 loop reads CAERTGGESISYTF. Written as DNA, the CDR3 is TGTGCCGAGCGGACAGGGGGCGAGTCCATAAGCTACACCTTC.

The gene calls are TRBV3-1 and TRBJ1-4, with 7 bases matching TRBD1. CDR1 is LGHDT, CDR2 YNNKEL, per germline (reference sequence). The CDR3 consists of 15 residues. Losses at the gene ends were 6 bases for V and 6 bases for J; bases not matched to a gene: 10. The CDR3 nucleotides read TGTGCCAGCAGTCGATTAGGACAGGCCGATGAAAAACTGTTTTTT. The encoded protein is CASSRLGQADEKLFF.

The chain joins TRBV27 to TRBJ2-4, with D perhaps matching TRBD2 (7 bases). The J call may be incorrect, as the DNA end agrees better with TRBJ2-7. Germline assignment: CDR1 MNHEY and CDR2 SMNVEV (reference sequence). The CDR3 is 16 amino acids. The CDR3 sequence: CASRAFLAGASYEQYF. The CDR3 nucleotides are TGTGCCAGCAGGGCCTTCCTGGCGGGGGCCTCCTACGAGCAGTACTTC.